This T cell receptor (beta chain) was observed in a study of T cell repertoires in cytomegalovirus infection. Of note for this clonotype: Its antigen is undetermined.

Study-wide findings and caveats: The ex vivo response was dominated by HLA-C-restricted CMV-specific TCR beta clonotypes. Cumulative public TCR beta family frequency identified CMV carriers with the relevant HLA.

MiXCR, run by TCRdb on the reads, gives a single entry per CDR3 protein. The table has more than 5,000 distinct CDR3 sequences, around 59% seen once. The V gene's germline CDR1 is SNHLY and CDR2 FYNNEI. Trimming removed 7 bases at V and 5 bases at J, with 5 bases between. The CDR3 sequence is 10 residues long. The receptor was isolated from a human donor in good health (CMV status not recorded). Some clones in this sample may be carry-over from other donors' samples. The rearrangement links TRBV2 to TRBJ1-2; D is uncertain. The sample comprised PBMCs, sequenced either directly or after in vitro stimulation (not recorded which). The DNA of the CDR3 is TGTGCCAGCAAGGTATATGGCTACACCTTC. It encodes CASKVYGYTF. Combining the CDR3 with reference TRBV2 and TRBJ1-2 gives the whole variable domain EPEVTQTPSHQVTQMGQEVILRCVPISNHLYFYWYRQILGQKVEFLVSFYNNEISEKSEIFDDQFSVERPDGSNFTLKIRSTKLEDSAMYFCASKVYGYTFGSGTRLTVV.